Listed here are 8 T cell receptor beta chains from one sample, sequenced in a study of blood T cell repertoires in COVID-19. Sequencing used immunoSEQ multiplex PCR; TCRdb keeps in-frame clones, though not all of them. The sample has 300,000 to 450,000 clones; roughly 85% are singletons. Sequenced sample: peripheral blood. These receptor sequences come from a woman aged 18-29 years with acute or convalescent COVID-19.

The V and J genes are TRBV28 and TRBJ2-1; D may be TRBD2 (5 bases). Trimming removed 6 bases from V and 0 bases from J, with 18 bases in between. There are 17 residues in the CDR3. The germline gives CDR1 MDHEN, CDR2 SYDVKM. CDR3 in amino acids: CASSPFQPGSSYNEQFF. For the CDR3, the DNA is TGTGCCAGCAGCCCATTCCAACCGGGGAGCTCCTACAATGAGCAGTTCTTC. Based on the CDR3 plus reference TRBV28 and TRBJ2-1, the full variable domain is DVKVTQSSRYLVKRTGEKVFLECVQDMDHENMFWYRQDPGLGLRLIYFSYDVKMKEKGDIPEGYSVSREKKERFSLILESASTNQTSMYLCASSPFQPGSSYNEQFFGPGTRLTVL.

This clone came up a few times. The rearrangement links TRBV10-1 to TRBJ2-7, with D uncertain. CDR3 length: 12 residues. Germline assignment: CDR1 WNHNN and CDR2 SYGVQD (reference sequence). Trimming left V 3 bases short and J 5 bases short, with 8 bases between. CDR3 residues: CASSDPGDEQYF. The CDR3 DNA is TGCGCCAGCAGTGACCCCGGTGACGAGCAGTACTTC.

In regard to this clone: This sample also contains other DNA sequences that code for the same CDR3. V usage is TRBV5-6 and J usage is TRBJ2-7; TRBD1 agrees at 10 bases. J was trimmed by 4 bases and V by 4 bases; bases with no gene match: 5. The germline CDR1 and CDR2 sequences are SGHDT and YYEEEE. The CDR3 is made up of 14 amino acids. In nucleotides, the CDR3 is TGTGCCAGCAGCCCGGGACAGGGGTCTTACGAGCAGTACTTC. Translated, it gives CASSPGQGSYEQYF.

CDR3 nucleotide sequence: TGCGCCAGCAGCCAGGGACTAGCGTCCTACAATGAGCAGTTCTTC. Protein sequence: CASSQGLASYNEQFF. This chain joins TRBV4-1 and TRBJ2-1, with 10 bases identical to TRBD2. CDR1 is MGHRA and CDR2 is YSYEKL in the germline V gene. The CDR3 runs to 15 residues. J lost 1 base, V lost 3 bases, and 0 bases had no gene match.

V and J are TRBV24-1 and TRBJ2-1; 9 bases are a match to TRBD2. V shed 4 bases, J shed 6 bases, and the junction held 9 bases outside the gene matches. CDR3 length: 16 amino acids. Per germline, CDR1 KGHDR and CDR2 SFDVKD. The CDR3 DNA reads as TGTGCCACCAGTGAATTAGCGGGAGACGAGGGCAATGAGCAGTTCTTC. The encoded protein is CATSELAGDEGNEQFF.

This rearrangement joins TRBV28 to TRBJ2-4; D perhaps matches TRBD2 (6 bases). V lost 5 bases, J lost 0 bases, and 26 bases lay in between. This CDR3 is built from 20 residues. Germline CDR1 and CDR2: MDHEN and SYDVKM. CDR3 in amino acids: CASSPTGLFGKKKAKNIQYF. The CDR3 DNA follows: TGTGCCAGCAGTCCCACCGGACTATTCGGGAAGAAAAAAGCCAAAAACATTCAGTACTTC.

The V call is TRBV9, the J call TRBJ1-1; D unresolved. The V end lost 0 bases, the J end lost 0 bases, and 12 bases lay between the germline ends. The CDR3 sequence is 16 residues long. Germline V gene sequence: CDR1 SGDLS, CDR2 YYNGEE. CDR3 DNA sequence: TGTGCCAGCAGCGTAGTGGCTCAAGGAGTGAACACTGAAGCTTTCTTT. Amino acid sequence: CASSVVAQGVNTEAFF.

The chain couples TRBV7-3 to TRBJ2-1; 7 bases are a match to TRBD2. V was clipped by 3 bases and J by 2 bases; unmatched bases: 10. CDR3 length: 17 residues. Germline loops: CDR1 SGHTA, CDR2 FQGTGA. Here the CDR3 reads CASSFTGGGPPYNEQFF. CDR3 in DNA: TGTGCCAGCAGCTTTACGGGGGGAGGGCCGCCCTACAATGAGCAGTTCTTC.